This T cell receptor (beta chain) comes out of a study of response to subunit inactivated influenza vaccine. The study's findings and limits: The authors offered the suggestion that each seasonal influenza vaccination recruits few new T cells.

Worth noting for this clonotype: The antigen remains unidentified.

TCRdb reprocessed the RT-PCR reads with MiXCR, giving one entry per CDR3 protein. The profile shows 650,000 to 850,000 distinct CDR3 sequences, more than 11% of them singletons. V lost 0 bases, J lost 1 base, and 3 bases stayed unmatched. CDR3 length: 16 amino acids. Germline CDR1 and CDR2: SGHRS and YFSETQ. The receptor was isolated from a man in his forties or fifties who received an inactivated influenza vaccine. This chain uses TRBV5-1 with TRBJ2-1; 8 nucleotides line up with TRBD2. The input for sequencing was PBMCs from blood, taken about 14 days before vaccination. CDR3 in DNA: TGCGCCAGCAGCTTGGATAGCGGGGCTTCCTACAATGAGCAGTTCTTC. Encoded protein: CASSLDSGASYNEQFF.